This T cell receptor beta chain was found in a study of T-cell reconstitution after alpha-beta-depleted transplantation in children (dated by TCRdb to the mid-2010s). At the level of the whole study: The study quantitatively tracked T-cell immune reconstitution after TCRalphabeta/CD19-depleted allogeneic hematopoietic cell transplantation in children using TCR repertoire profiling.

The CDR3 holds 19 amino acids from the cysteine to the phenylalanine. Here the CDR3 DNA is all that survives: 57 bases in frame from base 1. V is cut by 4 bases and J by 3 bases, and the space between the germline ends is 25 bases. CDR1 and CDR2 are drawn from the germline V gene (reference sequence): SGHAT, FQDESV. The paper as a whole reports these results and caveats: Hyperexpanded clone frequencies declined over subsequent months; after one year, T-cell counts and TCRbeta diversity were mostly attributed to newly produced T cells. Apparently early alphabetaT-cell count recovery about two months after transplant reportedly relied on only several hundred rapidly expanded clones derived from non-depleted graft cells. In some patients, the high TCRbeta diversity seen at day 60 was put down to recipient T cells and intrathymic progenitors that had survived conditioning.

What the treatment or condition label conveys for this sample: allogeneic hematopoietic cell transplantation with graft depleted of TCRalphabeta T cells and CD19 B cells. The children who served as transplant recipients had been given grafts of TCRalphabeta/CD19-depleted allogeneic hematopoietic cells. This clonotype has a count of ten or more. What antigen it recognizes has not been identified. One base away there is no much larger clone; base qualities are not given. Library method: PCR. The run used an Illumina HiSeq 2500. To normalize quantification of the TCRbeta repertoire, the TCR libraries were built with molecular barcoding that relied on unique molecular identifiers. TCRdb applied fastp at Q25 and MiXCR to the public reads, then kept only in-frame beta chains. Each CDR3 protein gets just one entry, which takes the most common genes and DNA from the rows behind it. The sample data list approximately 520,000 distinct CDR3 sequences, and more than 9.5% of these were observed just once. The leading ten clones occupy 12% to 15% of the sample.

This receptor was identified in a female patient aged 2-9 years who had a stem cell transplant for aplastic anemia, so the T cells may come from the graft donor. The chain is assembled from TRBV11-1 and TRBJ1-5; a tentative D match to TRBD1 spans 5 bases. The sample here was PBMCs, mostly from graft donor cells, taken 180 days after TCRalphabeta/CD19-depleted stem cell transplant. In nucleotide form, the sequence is TGTGCCAGCAGCTGGGTTGGGGCAGGCTATCAATCGAACAATCAGCCCCAGCATTTT. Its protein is CASSWVGAGYQSNNQPQHF.